This T cell receptor (beta chain) was observed in a study of control samples from healthy donors and cancer patients. Some clones are missing from TCRdb's copy, which holds only in-frame ones; the method was immunoSEQ multiplex PCR. The data show 40,000 to 60,000 clones, roughly 85% seen once. The sequencing sample was made of PBMCs. This TCR derives from a woman aged 45-65 years with lung cancer.

The CDR3, as DNA: TGTGCCAGCAGCTTGGACAGGGTTGGCAATCAGCCCCAGCATTTT. Translated, it gives CASSLDRVGNQPQHF. The chain has TRBV7-9 and TRBJ1-5, with 8 nucleotides matching TRBD1. The CDR3 is 15 residues long. After removal of 3 bases from V and 2 bases from J, the junction contained 3 bases not matched to a gene. CDR1 and CDR2 (germline): SEHNR, FQNEAQ (reference sequence). The full variable domain, its missing parts supplied by reference TRBV7-9 and TRBJ1-5, is DTGVSQNPRHKITKRGQNVTFRCDPISEHNRLYWYRQTLGQGPEFLTYFQNEAQLEKSRLLSDRFSAERPKGSFSTLEIQRTEQGDSAMYLCASSLDRVGNQPQHFGDGTRLSIL.